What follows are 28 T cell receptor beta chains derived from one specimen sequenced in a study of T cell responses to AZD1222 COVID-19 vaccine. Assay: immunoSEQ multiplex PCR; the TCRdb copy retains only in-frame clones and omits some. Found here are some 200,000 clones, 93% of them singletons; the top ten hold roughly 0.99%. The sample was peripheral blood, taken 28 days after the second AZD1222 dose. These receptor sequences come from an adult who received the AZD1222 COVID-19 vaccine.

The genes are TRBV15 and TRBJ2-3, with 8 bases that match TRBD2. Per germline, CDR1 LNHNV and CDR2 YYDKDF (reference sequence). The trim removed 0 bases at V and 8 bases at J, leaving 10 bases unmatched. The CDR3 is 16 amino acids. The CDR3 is CATSRDRTGGRVTQYF. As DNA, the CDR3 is TGTGCCACCAGCAGAGATAGGACGGGGGGGCGGGTTACGCAGTATTTT.

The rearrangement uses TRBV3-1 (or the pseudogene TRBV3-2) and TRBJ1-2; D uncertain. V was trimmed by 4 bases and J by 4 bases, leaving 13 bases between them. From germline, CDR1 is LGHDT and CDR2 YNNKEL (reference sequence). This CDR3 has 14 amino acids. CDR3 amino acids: CASSPPSSGYGYTF. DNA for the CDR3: TGTGCCAGCAGCCCCCCCAGTAGCGGCTATGGCTACACCTTC.

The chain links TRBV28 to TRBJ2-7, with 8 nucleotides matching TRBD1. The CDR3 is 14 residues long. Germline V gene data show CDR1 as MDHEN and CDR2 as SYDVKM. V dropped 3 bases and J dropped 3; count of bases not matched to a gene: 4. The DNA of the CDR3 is TGTGCCAGCAGTTTCACAGGGGGGCTCTACGAGCAGTACTTC. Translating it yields CASSFTGGLYEQYF.

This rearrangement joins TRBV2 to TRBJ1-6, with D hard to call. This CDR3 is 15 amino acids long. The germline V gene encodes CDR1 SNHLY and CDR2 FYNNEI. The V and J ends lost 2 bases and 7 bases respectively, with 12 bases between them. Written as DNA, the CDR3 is TGTGCCAGCAGTGAAACAGCGATAGGGAATTCACCCCTCCACTTT. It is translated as CASSETAIGNSPLHF.

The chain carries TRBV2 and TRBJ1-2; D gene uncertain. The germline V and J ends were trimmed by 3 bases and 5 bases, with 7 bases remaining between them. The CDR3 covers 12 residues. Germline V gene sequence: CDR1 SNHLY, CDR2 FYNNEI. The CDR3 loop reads CASSEGIYGYTF. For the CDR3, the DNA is TGTGCCAGCAGTGAGGGGATATATGGCTACACCTTC.

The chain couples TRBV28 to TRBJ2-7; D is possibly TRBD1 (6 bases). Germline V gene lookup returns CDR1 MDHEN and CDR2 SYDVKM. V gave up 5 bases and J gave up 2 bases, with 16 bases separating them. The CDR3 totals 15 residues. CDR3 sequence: CASSPTGRKAYEQYF. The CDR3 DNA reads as TGTGCCAGCAGTCCAACAGGGAGAAAGGCCTACGAGCAGTACTTC. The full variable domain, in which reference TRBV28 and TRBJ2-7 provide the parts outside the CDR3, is DVKVTQSSRYLVKRTGEKVFLECVQDMDHENMFWYRQDPGLGLRLIYFSYDVKMKEKGDIPEGYSVSREKKERFSLILESASTNQTSMYLCASSPTGRKAYEQYFGPGTRLTVT.

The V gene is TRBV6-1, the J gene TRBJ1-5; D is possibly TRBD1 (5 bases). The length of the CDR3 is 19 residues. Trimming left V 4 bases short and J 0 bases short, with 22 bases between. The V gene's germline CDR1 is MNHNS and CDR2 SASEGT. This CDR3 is CASSVPRGGEGFSNQPQHF. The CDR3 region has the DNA TGTGCCAGCAGTGTTCCCCGAGGAGGAGAGGGGTTTAGCAATCAGCCCCAGCATTTT.

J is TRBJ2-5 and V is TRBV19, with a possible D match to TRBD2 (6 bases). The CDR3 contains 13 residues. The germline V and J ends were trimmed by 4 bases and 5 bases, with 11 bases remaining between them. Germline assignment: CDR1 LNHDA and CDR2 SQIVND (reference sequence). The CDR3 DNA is TGTGCCAGTAGTAGGGGGGTTCGGGAGACCCAGTACTTC. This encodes CASSRGVRETQYF.

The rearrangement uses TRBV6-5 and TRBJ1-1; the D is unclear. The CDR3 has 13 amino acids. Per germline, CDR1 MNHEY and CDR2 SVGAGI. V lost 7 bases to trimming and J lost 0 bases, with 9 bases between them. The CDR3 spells CASNLGLNTEAFF. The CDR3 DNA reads TGTGCCAGCAACCTAGGCCTGAACACTGAAGCTTTCTTT.

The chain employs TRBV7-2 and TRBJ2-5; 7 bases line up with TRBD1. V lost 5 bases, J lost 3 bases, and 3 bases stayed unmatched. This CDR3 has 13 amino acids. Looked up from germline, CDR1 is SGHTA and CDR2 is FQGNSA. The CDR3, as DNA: TGTGCCAGCAGCGAAGACAGGGAAGAGACCCAGTACTTC. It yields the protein CASSEDREETQYF.

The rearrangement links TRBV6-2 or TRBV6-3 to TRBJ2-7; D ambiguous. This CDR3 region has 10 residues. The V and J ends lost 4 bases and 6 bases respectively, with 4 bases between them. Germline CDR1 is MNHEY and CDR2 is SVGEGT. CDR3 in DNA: TGTGCCAGCAGTTCCGTCGAGCAGTACTTC. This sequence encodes CASSSVEQYF.

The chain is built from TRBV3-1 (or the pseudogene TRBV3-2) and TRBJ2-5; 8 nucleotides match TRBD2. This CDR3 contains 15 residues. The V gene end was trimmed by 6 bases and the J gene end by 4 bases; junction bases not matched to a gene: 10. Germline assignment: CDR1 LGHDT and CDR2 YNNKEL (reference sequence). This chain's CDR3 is CASRELAGPPETQYF. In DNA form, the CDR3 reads TGTGCCAGCAGAGAGTTAGCGGGGCCCCCAGAGACCCAGTACTTC.

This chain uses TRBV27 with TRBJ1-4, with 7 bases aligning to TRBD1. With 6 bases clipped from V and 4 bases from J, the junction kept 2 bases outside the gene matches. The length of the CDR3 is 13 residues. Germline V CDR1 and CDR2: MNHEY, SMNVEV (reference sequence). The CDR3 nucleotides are TGTGCCAGCAGACAGGGGATTAATGAAAAACTGTTTTTT. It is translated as CASRQGINEKLFF.

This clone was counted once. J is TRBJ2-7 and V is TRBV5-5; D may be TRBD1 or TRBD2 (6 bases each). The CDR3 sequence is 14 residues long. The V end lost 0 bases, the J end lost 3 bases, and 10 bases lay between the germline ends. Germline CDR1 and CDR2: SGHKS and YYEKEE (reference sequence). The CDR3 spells CASSLAGGSYEQYF. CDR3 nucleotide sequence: TGTGCCAGCAGCTTGGCCGGGGGCAGCTACGAGCAGTACTTC. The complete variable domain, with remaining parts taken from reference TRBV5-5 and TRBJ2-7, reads DAGVTQSPTHLIKTRGQQVTLRCSPISGHKSVSWYQQVLGQGPQFIFQYYEKEERGRGNFPDRFSARQFPNYSSELNVNALLLGDSALYLCASSLAGGSYEQYFGPGTRLTVT.

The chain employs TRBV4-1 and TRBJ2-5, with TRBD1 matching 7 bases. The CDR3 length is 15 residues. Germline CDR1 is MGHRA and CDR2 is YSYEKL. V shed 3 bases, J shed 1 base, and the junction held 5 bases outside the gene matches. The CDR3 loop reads CASSQTGQRQETQYF. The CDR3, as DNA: TGCGCCAGCAGCCAGACGGGACAGCGCCAAGAGACCCAGTACTTC.

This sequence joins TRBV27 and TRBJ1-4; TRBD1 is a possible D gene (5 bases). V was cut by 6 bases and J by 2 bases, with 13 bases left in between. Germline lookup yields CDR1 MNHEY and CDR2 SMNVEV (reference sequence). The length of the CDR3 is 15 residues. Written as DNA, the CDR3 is TGTGCCAGCAGGTTCCAGGGTGGGACTAATGAAAAACTGTTTTTT. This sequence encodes CASRFQGGTNEKLFF.

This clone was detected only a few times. Here the CDR3 DNA reads TGTGCCAGCAGCCTCGACCGGTATAGGAACACTGAAGCTTTCTTT. Its translation is CASSLDRYRNTEAFF. The J gene is TRBJ1-1, the V gene TRBV7-8; D is undetermined. V dropped 5 bases and J dropped 1 base, with 14 bases sitting between them. The CDR3 is made up of 15 amino acids. The germline V gene encodes CDR1 SGHVS and CDR2 FQNEAQ.

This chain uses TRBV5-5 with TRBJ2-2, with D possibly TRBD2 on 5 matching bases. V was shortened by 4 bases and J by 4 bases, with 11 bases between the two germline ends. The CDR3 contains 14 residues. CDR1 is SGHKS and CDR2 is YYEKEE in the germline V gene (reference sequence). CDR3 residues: CASSGGTGTGELFF. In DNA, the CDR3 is TGTGCCAGCAGCGGAGGCACGGGCACCGGGGAGCTGTTTTTT.

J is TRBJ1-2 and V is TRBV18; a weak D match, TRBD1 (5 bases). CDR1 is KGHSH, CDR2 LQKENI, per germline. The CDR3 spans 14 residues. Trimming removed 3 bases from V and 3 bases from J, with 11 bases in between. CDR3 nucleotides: TGTGCCAGCTCACCCCGGGACCGGGACTATGGCTACACCTTC. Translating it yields CASSPRDRDYGYTF.

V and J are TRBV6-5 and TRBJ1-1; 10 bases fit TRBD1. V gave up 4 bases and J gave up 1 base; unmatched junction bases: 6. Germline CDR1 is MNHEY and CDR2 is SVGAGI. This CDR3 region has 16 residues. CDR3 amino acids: CASSLRRDRGNTEAFF. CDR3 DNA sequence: TGTGCCAGCAGTTTACGCCGGGACAGGGGGAACACTGAAGCTTTCTTT.

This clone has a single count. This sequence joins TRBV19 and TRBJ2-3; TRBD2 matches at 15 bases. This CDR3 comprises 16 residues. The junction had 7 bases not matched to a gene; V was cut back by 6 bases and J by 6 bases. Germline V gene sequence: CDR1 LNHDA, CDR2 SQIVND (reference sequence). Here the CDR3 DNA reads TGTGCCAGTAGGAGCCCCGGGACTAGCGGGGGGGATACGCAGTATTTT. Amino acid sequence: CASRSPGTSGGDTQYF. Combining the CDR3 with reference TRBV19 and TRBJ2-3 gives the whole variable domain DGGITQSPKYLFRKEGQNVTLSCEQNLNHDAMYWYRQDPGQGLRLIYYSQIVNDFQKGDIAEGYSVSREKKESFPLTVTSAQKNPTAFYLCASRSPGTSGGDTQYFGPGTRLTVL.

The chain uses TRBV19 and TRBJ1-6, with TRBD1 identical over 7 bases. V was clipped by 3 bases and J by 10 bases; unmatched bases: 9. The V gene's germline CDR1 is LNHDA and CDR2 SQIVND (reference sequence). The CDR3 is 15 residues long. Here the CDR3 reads CASSIRQGASSPLHF. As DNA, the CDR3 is TGTGCCAGTAGTATTAGACAGGGAGCGTCGTCACCCCTCCACTTT.

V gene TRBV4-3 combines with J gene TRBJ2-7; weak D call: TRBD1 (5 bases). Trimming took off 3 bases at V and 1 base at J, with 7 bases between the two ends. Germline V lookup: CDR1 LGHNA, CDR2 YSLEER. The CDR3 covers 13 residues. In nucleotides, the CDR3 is TGCGCCAGCAGCCAGGACATTTCCTACGAGCAGTACTTC. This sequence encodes CASSQDISYEQYF.

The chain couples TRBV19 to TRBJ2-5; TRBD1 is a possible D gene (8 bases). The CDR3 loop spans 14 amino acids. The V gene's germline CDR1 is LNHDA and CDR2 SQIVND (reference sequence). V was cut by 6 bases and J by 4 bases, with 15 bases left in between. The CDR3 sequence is CASSRTGGGETQYF. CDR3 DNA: TGTGCCAGTAGCCGAACAGGGGGGGGAGAGACCCAGTACTTC.

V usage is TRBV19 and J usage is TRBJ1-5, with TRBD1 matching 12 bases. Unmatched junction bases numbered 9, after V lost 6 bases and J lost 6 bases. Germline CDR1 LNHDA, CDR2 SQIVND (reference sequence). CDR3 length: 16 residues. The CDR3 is CASRTVGQGAGQPQHF. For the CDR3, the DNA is TGTGCCAGTAGGACCGTGGGACAGGGGGCCGGTCAGCCCCAGCATTTT. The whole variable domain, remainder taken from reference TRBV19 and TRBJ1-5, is DGGITQSPKYLFRKEGQNVTLSCEQNLNHDAMYWYRQDPGQGLRLIYYSQIVNDFQKGDIAEGYSVSREKKESFPLTVTSAQKNPTAFYLCASRTVGQGAGQPQHFGDGTRLSIL.

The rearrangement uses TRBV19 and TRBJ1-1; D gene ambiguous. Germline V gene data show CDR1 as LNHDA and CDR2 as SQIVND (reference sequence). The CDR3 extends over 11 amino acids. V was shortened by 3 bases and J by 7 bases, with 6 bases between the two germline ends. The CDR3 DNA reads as TGTGCCAGTAGTATGACATATGAAGCTTTCTTT. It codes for CASSMTYEAFF.

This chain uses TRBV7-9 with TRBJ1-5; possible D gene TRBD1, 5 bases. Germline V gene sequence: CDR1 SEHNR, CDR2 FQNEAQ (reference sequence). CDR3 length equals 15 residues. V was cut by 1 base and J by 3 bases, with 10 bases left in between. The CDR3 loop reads CASSLGRADNQPQHF. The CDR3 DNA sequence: TGTGCCAGCAGCTTAGGCAGGGCGGACAATCAGCCCCAGCATTTT.

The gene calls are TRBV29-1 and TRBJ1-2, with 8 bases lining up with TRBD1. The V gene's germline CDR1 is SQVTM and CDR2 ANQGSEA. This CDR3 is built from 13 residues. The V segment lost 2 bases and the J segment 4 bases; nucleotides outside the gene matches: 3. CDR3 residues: CSVEKGTGYGYTF. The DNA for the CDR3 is TGCAGCGTTGAAAAGGGGACAGGCTATGGCTACACCTTC.